Each of the 12 T cell receptor beta chains below was sequenced from the same sample in a study of blood T cell repertoires in COVID-19. Repertoires were generated with immunoSEQ multiplex PCR, while TCRdb's copy carries only in-frame clones and drops some. In the table there are some 120,000 clones, more than 90% of which are singletons. The source material was peripheral blood. The source is a middle-aged man with active COVID-19.

The chain uses TRBV5-6 and TRBJ2-1; the match to TRBD2 covers 7 bases. V lost 1 base to trimming and J lost 2 bases; unmatched junction nucleotides: 3. This CDR3 spans 15 amino acids. Looked up from germline, CDR1 is SGHDT and CDR2 is YYEEEE. CDR3 region: CASSLFRGAYNEQFF. As DNA, the CDR3 is TGTGCCAGCAGCTTGTTCCGGGGGGCCTACAATGAGCAGTTCTTC.

The V gene is TRBV4-1, the J gene TRBJ2-3; D remains unclear. This CDR3 comprises 15 residues. Germline CDR1 reads MGHRA; CDR2 reads YSYEKL. Trimming pared 0 bases from V and 7 bases from J, leaving 14 bases between. CDR3 DNA: TGCGCCAGCAGCCAAGATCCCAGGCCTAAAAATACGCAGTATTTT. Protein sequence: CASSQDPRPKNTQYF.

The V call is TRBV5-1, the J call TRBJ2-3; maybe TRBD2 (5 bases). Germline CDR1 SGHRS, CDR2 YFSETQ. V lost 0 bases and J 4 bases, leaving 15 bases between the germline ends. There are 16 residues in the CDR3. The CDR3 region is CASSLGVGAGADTQYF. CDR3 coding DNA: TGCGCCAGCAGCTTGGGGGTGGGAGCCGGGGCAGATACGCAGTATTTT. The entire variable domain, with the rest obtained from reference TRBV5-1 and TRBJ2-3, is as follows: KAGVTQTPRYLIKTRGQQVTLSCSPISGHRSVSWYQQTPGQGLQFLFEYFSETQRNKGNFPGRFSGRQFSNSRSEMNVSTLELGDSALYLCASSLGVGAGADTQYFGPGTRLTVL.

The gene calls are TRBV19 and TRBJ1-5; unclear D gene. Germline V gene data show CDR1 as LNHDA and CDR2 as SQIVND (reference sequence). V lost 7 bases and J lost 6, with 16 bases in between. The CDR3 sequence is 14 residues long. The CDR3, as DNA: TGTGCCAGTAAAAGGCCCCTAGGCGGTCAGCCCCAGCATTTT. It codes for CASKRPLGGQPQHF.

The chain joins TRBV20-1 to TRBJ1-4; possibly TRBD1 for D (5 bases). Germline-derived CDR1 and CDR2 are DFQATT and SNEGSKA (reference sequence). CDR3 size: 11 residues. The germline V and J ends were trimmed by 2 bases and 8 bases, with 6 bases remaining between them. The CDR3 is CSARKGEKLFF. Here the CDR3 DNA reads TGCAGTGCTAGAAAGGGGGAAAAACTGTTTTTT.

The J gene is TRBJ2-3, the V gene TRBV6-2 or TRBV6-3, with 10 bases lining up with TRBD2. The CDR3 is 16 amino acids. Germline lookup yields CDR1 MNHEY and CDR2 SVGEGT. With V trimmed by 6 bases and J by 0 bases, 6 bases remained unmatched. CDR3 sequence: CASSRGLAASTDTQYF. The CDR3, as DNA: TGTGCCAGCAGCCGCGGACTAGCGGCTAGCACAGATACGCAGTATTTT.

V usage is TRBV5-1 and J usage is TRBJ2-3; TRBD2 matches at 14 bases. Losses at the gene ends were 4 bases for V and 5 bases for J; bases not matched to a gene: 6. The germline V gene encodes CDR1 SGHRS and CDR2 YFSETQ. The length of the CDR3 is 16 residues. The CDR3 DNA follows: TGCGCCAGCAGCCCTAGGACTAGCGGGGGGATAGATACGCAGTATTTT. It translates to CASSPRTSGGIDTQYF.

The chain is built from TRBV11-3 and TRBJ2-7, with 11 nucleotides matching TRBD2. The germline CDR1 and CDR2 sequences are SGHNT and YENEEA. The CDR3 is made up of 18 amino acids. V trimming: 2 bases; J trimming: 2 bases; junction bases outside the gene matches: 11. The CDR3: CASSLPSATSGNAYEQYV. The CDR3 DNA reads as TGTGCCAGCAGCTTACCCTCCGCGACTAGCGGGAACGCCTACGAGCAGTACGTC.

This clone was recorded once. The chain recombines TRBV19 with TRBJ1-1; tentative D call: TRBD1 (6 bases). V lost 7 bases to trimming and J lost 1 base, with 22 bases between them. Germline loops: CDR1 LNHDA, CDR2 SQIVND (reference sequence). This CDR3 has 17 residues. The CDR3 protein is CASTSSRGARGNTEAFF. The CDR3 nucleotides are TGTGCCAGTACCTCATCCCGGGGGGCGCGTGGGAACACTGAAGCTTTCTTT. Full variable domain (outside the CDR3, taken from reference TRBV19 and TRBJ1-1): DGGITQSPKYLFRKEGQNVTLSCEQNLNHDAMYWYRQDPGQGLRLIYYSQIVNDFQKGDIAEGYSVSREKKESFPLTVTSAQKNPTAFYLCASTSSRGARGNTEAFFGQGTRLTVV.

There are a few counts of this clone. The chain employs TRBV3-1 (or the pseudogene TRBV3-2) and TRBJ1-2; D uncertain. V was clipped by 4 bases and J by 8 bases, with 14 bases between them. The CDR3 loop spans 13 amino acids. Germline CDR1 LGHDT, CDR2 YNNKEL (reference sequence). The CDR3 loop reads CASSLREGSGYTF. DNA of the CDR3: TGTGCCAGCAGCCTTCGGGAGGGCAGCGGCTACACCTTC.

This sequence joins TRBV5-1 and TRBJ2-5; 9 bases map to TRBD2. With 0 bases clipped from V and 5 bases from J, the junction kept 8 bases outside the gene matches. The germline CDR1 and CDR2 sequences are SGHRS and YFSETQ. This CDR3 spans 16 amino acids. CDR3: CASSLAGGGAGETQYF. The CDR3 DNA reads as TGCGCCAGCAGCTTGGCCGGCGGGGGGGCCGGTGAGACCCAGTACTTC.

The J gene is TRBJ2-6, the V gene TRBV11-2; maybe TRBD2 (6 bases). The V end was cut by 4 bases, the J end by 0 bases, with 16 bases between. This CDR3 comprises 18 residues. The germline gives CDR1 SGHAT, CDR2 FQNNGV. The CDR3, as DNA: TGTGCCAGCAGCTCCCCTGGGGTAGCGGACTCTGGGGCCAACGTCCTGACTTTC. This sequence encodes CASSSPGVADSGANVLTF.